Below, 9 T cell receptor beta chains from the same sample are listed, as sequenced in a study of CD8+ T cells in alopecia areata. cDNA reverse transcribed from extracted RNA served as the sequencing template. Data came from immunoSEQ multiplex PCR; TCRdb stores just in-frame clones and leaves some out. The repertoire holds 120,000 to 150,000 clones, with 75% to 90% as singletons. This specimen was CD8+ T cells sorted from blood, taken at week 0. These receptors were collected from a human donor with alopecia areata.

As to this clone: Germline is not matched at one junction end, which may reflect a read error. In the same sample, other DNA sequences code for this CDR3. This chain uses TRBV7-6 with TRBJ2-5; D uncertain. In germline, CDR1 is SGHVS, CDR2 FNYEAQ. This CDR3 spans 13 amino acids. CDR3 protein: CASSLSGQETQYF. The CDR3 nucleotides read TGCGCCAGCAGCTTATCTGGACAAGAGACCCAGTACTTC. The variable domain in full, with the rest retrieved from reference TRBV7-6 and TRBJ2-5, is GAGVSQSPRYKVTKRGQDVALRCDPISGHVSLYWYRQALGQGPEFLTYFNYEAQQDKSGLPNDRFSAERPEGSISTLTIQRTEQRDSAMYRCASSLSGQETQYFGPGTRLLVL.

This clone was detected only once. The chain couples TRBV2 to TRBJ2-7, with D tentatively TRBD1 or TRBD2 (6 bases each). V was clipped by 6 bases and J by 6 bases, with 12 bases between them. There are 12 residues in the CDR3. Germline CDR1 and CDR2: SNHLY and FYNNEI. The chain's CDR3 is CASRGRGGEQYF. CDR3 DNA sequence: TGTGCCAGCAGGGGCAGGGGAGGCGAGCAGTACTTC.

The rearrangement joins TRBV9 to TRBJ2-7, with D perhaps TRBD2 (6 bases). Trimming removed 0 bases at V and 7 bases at J, with 11 bases between. CDR1 and CDR2 from the germline V gene are SGDLS and YYNGEE. The CDR3 is made up of 13 amino acids. CDR3 bases: TGTGCCAGCAGCGTAGCATCTGGGGGGGAGCAGTACTTC. This sequence encodes CASSVASGGEQYF.

In this sample, this clone turned up a few times. V and J are TRBV27 and TRBJ2-7; tentative D call: TRBD2 (6 bases). Germline V gene data show CDR1 as MNHEY and CDR2 as SMNVEV (reference sequence). Deletions cut 5 bases from V and 4 bases from J, with 24 bases between. The CDR3 sequence is 17 residues long. The CDR3 DNA is TGTGCCAGCAGTCCCACCGCGGGGTCCCTAATCCTTTACGAGCAGTACTTC. It codes for CASSPTAGSLILYEQYF.

V is TRBV30 and J is TRBJ2-1; D possibly corresponds to TRBD2 (5 bases). V lost 0 bases, J lost 9 bases, and 12 bases lay in between. In germline, CDR1 is GTSNPN, CDR2 SVGIG (reference sequence). The CDR3 is made up of 13 amino acids. The CDR3 sequence is CAWSVMDSSEQFF. DNA of the CDR3: TGTGCCTGGAGTGTAATGGACTCCAGTGAGCAGTTCTTC.

A single count supports this clone. The chain links TRBV13 to TRBJ2-7, with D perhaps TRBD1 or TRBD2 (5 bases each). V was clipped by 0 bases and J by 7 bases, with 10 bases between them. The germline V gene encodes CDR1 PRHDT and CDR2 FYEKMQ (reference sequence). The CDR3 extends over 13 amino acids. As DNA, the CDR3 is TGTGCCAGCAGCTTAGGCGGGGCTGGGGAGCAGTACTTC. It yields the protein CASSLGGAGEQYF.

A remark on this clone: The sample has other DNA sequences that encode this CDR3 too. This sequence joins TRBV25-1 and TRBJ2-7; D uncertain. Germline values: CDR1 MGHDK, CDR2 SYGVNS. CDR3 length: 11 amino acids. V lost 3 bases and J 2 bases, leaving 2 bases between the germline ends. This CDR3 is CASSEAYEQYF. The CDR3 DNA is TGTGCCAGCAGTGAGGCCTACGAGCAGTACTTC.

The rearrangement links TRBV12-5 to TRBJ2-1; either TRBD1 or TRBD2 may supply D (6 bases each). In germline, CDR1 is LGHNT, CDR2 FRNRAP. This CDR3 comprises 14 residues. The germline V and J ends were trimmed by 2 bases and 10 bases, with 15 bases remaining between them. In DNA form, the CDR3 reads TGTGCTAGTGGTTTGAGGGTAGGGGGGCCAGAGCAGTTCTTC. Its protein product is CASGLRVGGPEQFF.

The chain carries TRBV6-5 and TRBJ1-1, with D maybe TRBD1 (5 bases). Germline V CDR1 and CDR2: MNHEY, SVGAGI. The ends were cut back, 0 bases at V and 5 bases at J, with 13 bases in the middle. The CDR3 is 15 residues long. The CDR3 is CASSYSTWGSTEAFF. The CDR3 nucleotides are TGTGCCAGCAGTTACTCGACATGGGGGAGTACTGAAGCTTTCTTT.